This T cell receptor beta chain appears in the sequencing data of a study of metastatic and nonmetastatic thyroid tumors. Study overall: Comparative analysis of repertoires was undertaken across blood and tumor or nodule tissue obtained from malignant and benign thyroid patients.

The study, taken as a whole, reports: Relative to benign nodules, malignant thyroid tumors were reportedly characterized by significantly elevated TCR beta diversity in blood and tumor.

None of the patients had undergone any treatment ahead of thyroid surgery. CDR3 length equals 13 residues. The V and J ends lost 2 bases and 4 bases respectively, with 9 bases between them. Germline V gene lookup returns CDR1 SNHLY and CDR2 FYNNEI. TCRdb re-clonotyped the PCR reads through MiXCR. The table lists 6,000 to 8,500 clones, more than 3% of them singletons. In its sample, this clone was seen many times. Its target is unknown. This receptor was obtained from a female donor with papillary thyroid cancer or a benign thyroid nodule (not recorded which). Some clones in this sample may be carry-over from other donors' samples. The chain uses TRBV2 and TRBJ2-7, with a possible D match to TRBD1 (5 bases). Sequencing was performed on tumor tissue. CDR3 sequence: CASSERGAYEQYF. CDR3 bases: TGTGCCAGCAGTGAACGTGGGGCATACGAGCAGTACTTC.